The 30 T cell receptor beta chains below come from one sample, sequenced in a study of human T cells and chemical hapten exposure. The time point was: patch test 3, about 24 weeks after DPC sensitization. The treatment was: therapeutic diphenylcyclopropenone sensitization with weekly scalp DPC. TCRdb re-derived calls from the RACE reads in MiXCR, one entry per CDR3 protein. The sample includes about 110,000 distinct CDR3 sequences, 30% to 35% seen only once; the top ten take around 2.7%. The input for sequencing was whole blood, taken in connection with sensitization to the hapten diphenylcyclopropenone (DPC). Receptors were obtained from a man aged 35 to 55 with alopecia areata. Some clones in this sample may be carry-over from other donors' samples.

Comments on this clonotype: This may come from a read error, since a much larger clone is one base off. The chain joins TRBV12-3 or TRBV12-4 to TRBJ2-6, with D tentatively TRBD1 or TRBD2 (5 bases each). This CDR3 region has 15 residues. This CDR3 reads CASSYRRSGTNVLTF. The CDR3 region has the DNA TGTGCCAGCAGTTACAGGAGGTCTGGGACCAACGTCCTGACTTTC.

The sample holds a few counts of this clonotype. The CDR3 nucleotides read TGCAGTGCTAGCCCTCCCGAGCAGATCAAATACAATGAGCAGTTCTTC. Amino acid sequence: CSASPPEQIKYNEQFF. The chain combines TRBV20-1 with TRBJ2-1; D gene uncertain. Per germline, CDR1 DFQATT and CDR2 SNEGSKA (reference sequence). V was shortened by 3 bases and J by 4 bases, with 19 bases between the two germline ends. This CDR3 is built from 16 residues.

The chain links TRBV5-1 to TRBJ2-1; 11 bases map to TRBD2. The CDR3 totals 14 residues. The V gene end was trimmed by 9 bases and the J gene end by 9 bases; junction bases not matched to a gene: 11. Germline loops: CDR1 SGHRS, CDR2 YFSETQ. CDR3 amino acids: CATTLAGGPGEQFF. In nucleotides, the CDR3 is TGCGCCACGACCCTAGCGGGAGGACCGGGTGAGCAGTTCTTC.

This clonotype came up a few times. This chain uses TRBV20-1 with TRBJ1-5; D gene unclear. This CDR3 comprises 13 residues. Per the germline V gene, CDR1 is DFQATT and CDR2 is SNEGSKA (reference sequence). The V and J ends lost 1 base and 2 bases respectively, with 6 bases between them. The CDR3: CSARGPGNQPQHF. DNA for the CDR3: TGCAGTGCTAGAGGACCAGGCAATCAGCCCCAGCATTTT.

This clonotype was detected only a few times. The rearrangement links TRBV2 to TRBJ2-3; 9 bases align to TRBD2. CDR3 size: 16 residues. Losses at the gene ends were 7 bases for V and 0 bases for J; bases not matched to a gene: 8. Germline CDR1 and CDR2: SNHLY and FYNNEI. The DNA of the CDR3 is TGTGCCAGCAAGGCGACTAGCGGATCTAGCACAGATACGCAGTATTTT. This codes for CASKATSGSSTDTQYF.

This chain connects TRBV9 to TRBJ2-7; D is unclear. The CDR3 loop spans 13 amino acids. Per germline, CDR1 SGDLS and CDR2 YYNGEE. V was clipped by 0 bases and J by 3 bases, with 7 bases between them. The CDR3 sequence is CASSVAHNYEQYF. The CDR3 DNA reads TGTGCCAGCAGCGTAGCACATAACTACGAGCAGTACTTC.

This clonotype came up a few times. CDR3 in DNA: TGTGCCAGCAGCCCCTCATGGGATAGCGGTGAGCAGTTCTTC. It yields the protein CASSPSWDSGEQFF. The chain recombines TRBV7-2 with TRBJ2-1, with D maybe TRBD2 (6 bases). Trimming removed 5 bases at V and 9 bases at J, with 17 bases between. The CDR3 runs to 14 residues. Germline V gene data show CDR1 as SGHTA and CDR2 as FQGNSA.

This clonotype has just a few counts. The rearrangement joins TRBV27 to TRBJ2-3; 7 positions match TRBD2. Germline V gene sequence: CDR1 MNHEY, CDR2 SMNVEV (reference sequence). This CDR3 region has 20 residues. J gave up 0 bases and V 3 bases, and 18 bases lay outside the gene matches. The CDR3 sequence: CASSFRPLAASGTSTDTQYF. The DNA of the CDR3 is TGTGCCAGCAGTTTTCGCCCCCTGGCCGCAAGCGGGACTAGCACAGATACGCAGTATTTT.

The V call is TRBV27, the J call TRBJ2-5, with TRBD1 matching over 7 bases. The V gene's germline CDR1 is MNHEY and CDR2 SMNVEV (reference sequence). Losses at the gene ends were 2 bases for V and 4 bases for J; bases not matched to a gene: 7. The CDR3 covers 15 residues. CDR3 residues: CASSLPGQPVETQYF. The CDR3 DNA reads TGTGCCAGCAGTTTACCGGGACAGCCTGTAGAGACCCAGTACTTC.

The V gene is TRBV20-1, the J gene TRBJ1-4, with D perhaps TRBD1 (5 bases). CDR1 is DFQATT and CDR2 is SNEGSKA in the germline V gene (reference sequence). The V end was cut by 3 bases, the J end by 6 bases, with 11 bases between. This CDR3 has 13 residues. The CDR3 here is CSASTGRDEKLFF. CDR3 sequence (DNA): TGCAGTGCTAGCACGGGACGGGATGAAAAACTGTTTTTT.

This clonotype was seen more than once but under ten times. The J gene is TRBJ2-3, the V gene TRBV20-1; D gene unclear. Germline loops: CDR1 DFQATT, CDR2 SNEGSKA (reference sequence). The CDR3 length is 11 residues. The germline V and J ends were trimmed by 5 bases and 4 bases, with 7 bases remaining between them. This chain's CDR3 is CSASRSDTQYF. CDR3 nucleotide sequence: TGCAGTGCTTCCAGGTCAGATACGCAGTATTTT.

This rearrangement joins TRBV6-2 or TRBV6-3 to TRBJ2-1; 11 bases are shared with TRBD2. The CDR3 totals 16 residues. Losses at the gene ends were 6 bases for V and 0 bases for J; bases not matched to a gene: 4. Germline V lookup: CDR1 MNHEY, CDR2 SVGEGT. Written as DNA, the CDR3 is TGTGCCAGCAGGAGACTAGCGGGGCCCTCCTACAATGAGCAGTTCTTC. It codes for CASRRLAGPSYNEQFF.

The V call is TRBV24-1, the J call TRBJ2-1, with D possibly being TRBD1 or TRBD2 (6 bases each). The CDR3 covers 15 residues. V lost 2 bases and J 1 base, leaving 8 bases between the germline ends. Germline V CDR1 and CDR2: KGHDR, SFDVKD. CDR3 residues: CATSDWGASYNEQFF. CDR3 nucleotide sequence: TGTGCCACCAGTGATTGGGGGGCGTCCTACAATGAGCAGTTCTTC.

This clonotype was recorded only once. The CDR3, as DNA: TGTGCCAGCAGCGCACCGCTCCTGACAGAGTTATACGAGCAGTACGTC. Translated, it gives CASSAPLLTELYEQYV. This chain connects TRBV21-1 to TRBJ2-7; the listed D gene, TRBD1, was not tested against the DNA. TRBV21-1 is a pseudogene. The CDR3 covers 16 residues.

This clonotype was recorded a few times. The chain is built from TRBV21-1 and TRBJ2-2; TRBD1 was called by the table and not checked on the DNA. TRBV21-1 is given as a pseudogene. The CDR3 sequence is 19 residues long. The CDR3: CASSKVQHFRPSNTGELFF. In nucleotides, the CDR3 is TGTGCCAGCAGCAAAGTCCAACACTTCCGCCCCTCGAACACCGGGGAGCTGTTTTTT.

This chain uses TRBV27 with TRBJ2-6; D is unclear. V lost 6 bases and J 2 bases, leaving 17 bases between the germline ends. This CDR3 region has 17 residues. Germline CDR1 and CDR2: MNHEY and SMNVEV (reference sequence). The CDR3 loop is CASSSLLGRAGANVLTF. CDR3 DNA: TGTGCCAGCAGCTCCCTCCTCGGAAGGGCTGGGGCCAACGTCCTGACTTTC.

This clonotype was found a few times. V and J are TRBV29-1 and TRBJ2-7; D may be TRBD1 (5 bases). V shed 7 bases and J shed 0 bases, with 16 bases lying between them. In germline, CDR1 is SQVTM, CDR2 ANQGSEA. The CDR3 runs 14 residues. CDR3 loop: CSARPRVSSYEQYF. CDR3 DNA: TGCAGCGCGAGACCCAGGGTTAGCTCCTACGAGCAGTACTTC.

The genes are TRBV7-2 and TRBJ1-2; D is unclear. The germline V gene encodes CDR1 SGHTA and CDR2 FQGNSA. V was clipped by 5 bases and J by 2 bases, with 6 bases between them. This CDR3 comprises 12 residues. The CDR3 region has the DNA TGTGCCAGCAGCATGAAAAACTATGGCTACACCTTC. It codes for CASSMKNYGYTF. Full variable domain (outside the CDR3, taken from reference TRBV7-2 and TRBJ1-2): GAGVSQSPSNKVTEKGKDVELRCDPISGHTALYWYRQSLGQGLEFLIYFQGNSAPDKSGLPSDRFSAERTGGSVSTLTIQRTQQEDSAVYLCASSMKNYGYTFGSGTRLTVV.

The J gene is TRBJ2-7, the V gene TRBV2; D remains ambiguous. V gave up 7 bases and J gave up 7 bases, with 14 bases separating them. CDR1 is SNHLY, CDR2 FYNNEI, per germline. CDR3 size: 12 residues. As DNA, the CDR3 is TGTGCCAGCACCGTCACGAGTACGGAGCAGTACGTC. Its protein product is CASTVTSTEQYV.

In its sample, this clonotype was seen a few times. The rearrangement uses TRBV10-3 and TRBJ1-5, with D perhaps TRBD1 (6 bases). CDR1 ENHRY and CDR2 SYGVKD come from the germline V gene. This CDR3 comprises 13 residues. Trimming removed 6 bases at V and 3 bases at J, with 9 bases between. The CDR3 region has the DNA TGTGCCATCAGGGGGGGCGTCAATCAGCCCCAGCATTTT. Translated, it gives CAIRGGVNQPQHF.

V is TRBV7-2 and J is TRBJ1-5, with D unclear. The germline V and J ends were trimmed by 1 base and 0 bases, with 4 bases remaining between them. The CDR3 loop spans 14 amino acids. From germline, CDR1 is SGHTA and CDR2 FQGNSA. CDR3 DNA: TGTGCCAGCAGCTTAGACTCTAGCAATCAGCCCCAGCATTTT. Translation gives CASSLDSSNQPQHF.

This chain links TRBV6-6 with TRBJ2-5; D is uncertain. Germline V gene data show CDR1 as MNHNY and CDR2 as SVGAGI (reference sequence). There are 15 residues in the CDR3. V dropped 2 bases and J dropped 5 bases, with 15 bases sitting between them. DNA of the CDR3: TGTGCCAGCAGTTACCCCCAGGCAACGGGCGAGACCCAGTACTTC. Encoded protein: CASSYPQATGETQYF.

The chain couples TRBV11-2 to TRBJ2-2; the match to TRBD1 covers 7 bases. V lost 4 bases and J lost 2; bases outside the gene matches: 16. The CDR3 consists of 19 residues. CDR1 is SGHAT, CDR2 FQNNGV, per germline. The CDR3 region has the DNA TGTGCCAGCAGCTCCCAGGGATCCCGGACAGGAAAAAACACCGGGGAGCTGTTTTTT. Translation gives CASSSQGSRTGKNTGELFF.

This clonotype was seen a single time. V and J are TRBV28 and TRBJ2-3; D unclear. CDR3 length equals 15 residues. Germline lookup yields CDR1 MDHEN and CDR2 SYDVKM. Trimming removed 7 bases at V and 0 bases at J, with 14 bases between. The CDR3 DNA reads as TGTGCCAGCATATCCTCTCTGGGTAGCACAGATACGCAGTATTTT. It specifies CASISSLGSTDTQYF.

This sequence joins TRBV7-8 and TRBJ2-3, with D perhaps TRBD2 (6 bases). The CDR3 length is 15 residues. Trimming pared 5 bases from V and 1 base from J, leaving 13 bases between. Germline values: CDR1 SGHVS, CDR2 FQNEAQ. The CDR3 coding sequence is TGTGCCAGCAGCCAAAGGCCTAGCGGCACAGATACGCAGTATTTT. Amino acids: CASSQRPSGTDTQYF.

This chain joins TRBV3-1 and TRBJ2-3; D is perhaps TRBD2 (5 bases). This CDR3 has 15 amino acids. CDR1 and CDR2 from the germline V gene are LGHDT and YNNKEL (reference sequence). Trimming removed 2 bases at V and 4 bases at J, with 13 bases between. The CDR3 sequence: CASSQTGIGADTQYF. The CDR3 nucleotides read TGTGCCAGCAGCCAAACCGGGATAGGTGCAGATACGCAGTATTTT.

The rearrangement uses TRBV7-2 and TRBJ2-3; D not resolved. The CDR3 length is 13 residues. Trimming left V 4 bases short and J 6 bases short, with 11 bases between. From germline, CDR1 is SGHTA and CDR2 FQGNSA. This CDR3 is CASSSNQRDTQYF. The CDR3 DNA reads as TGTGCCAGCAGCTCGAACCAGAGGGATACGCAGTATTTT.

This clonotype was seen only once. The chain is built from TRBV29-1 and TRBJ2-5; D not resolved. Germline V gene data show CDR1 as SQVTM and CDR2 as ANQGSEA. Deletions cut 6 bases from V and 1 base from J, with 9 bases between. The CDR3 loop spans 12 amino acids. This CDR3 reads CSVRGRQETQYF. CDR3 coding DNA: TGCAGCGTCCGTGGACGCCAAGAGACCCAGTACTTC.

This chain joins TRBV5-1 and TRBJ2-4; TRBD2 matches at 10 bases. Germline-derived CDR1 and CDR2 are SGHRS and YFSETQ. V lost 0 bases and J lost 3; bases outside the gene matches: 6. The CDR3 has 17 residues. The CDR3 spells CASSLVGLAVDKNIQYF. CDR3 bases: TGCGCCAGCAGCTTGGTCGGACTAGCGGTGGACAAAAACATTCAGTACTTC.

This clonotype was recorded at least ten times. CDR3 sequence (DNA): TGCGCCAGCAGCTATGACAGGGGTGAGCAGTACGTC. Translated, it gives CASSYDRGEQYV. This chain joins TRBV5-1 and TRBJ2-7; TRBD1 matches 8 bases. Losses at the gene ends were 3 bases for V and 7 bases for J; bases not matched to a gene: 3. The CDR3 has 12 amino acids. Germline values: CDR1 SGHRS, CDR2 YFSETQ.